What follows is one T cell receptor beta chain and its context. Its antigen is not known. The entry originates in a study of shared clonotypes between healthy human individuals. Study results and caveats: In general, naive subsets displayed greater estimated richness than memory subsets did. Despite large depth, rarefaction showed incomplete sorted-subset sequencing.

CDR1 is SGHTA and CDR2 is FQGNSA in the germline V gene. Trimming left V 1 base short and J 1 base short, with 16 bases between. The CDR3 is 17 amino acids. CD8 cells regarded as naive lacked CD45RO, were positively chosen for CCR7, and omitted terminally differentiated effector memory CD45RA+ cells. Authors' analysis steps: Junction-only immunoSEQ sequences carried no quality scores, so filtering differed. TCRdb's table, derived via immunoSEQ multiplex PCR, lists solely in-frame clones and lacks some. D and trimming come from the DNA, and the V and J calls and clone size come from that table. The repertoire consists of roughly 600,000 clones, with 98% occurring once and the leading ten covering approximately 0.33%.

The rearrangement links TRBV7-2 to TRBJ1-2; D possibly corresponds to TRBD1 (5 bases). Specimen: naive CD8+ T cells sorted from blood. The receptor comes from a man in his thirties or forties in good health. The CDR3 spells CASSLGSSQDINYGYTF. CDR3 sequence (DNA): TGTGCCAGCAGCTTAGGGTCGTCACAGGATATTAACTATGGCTACACCTTC.